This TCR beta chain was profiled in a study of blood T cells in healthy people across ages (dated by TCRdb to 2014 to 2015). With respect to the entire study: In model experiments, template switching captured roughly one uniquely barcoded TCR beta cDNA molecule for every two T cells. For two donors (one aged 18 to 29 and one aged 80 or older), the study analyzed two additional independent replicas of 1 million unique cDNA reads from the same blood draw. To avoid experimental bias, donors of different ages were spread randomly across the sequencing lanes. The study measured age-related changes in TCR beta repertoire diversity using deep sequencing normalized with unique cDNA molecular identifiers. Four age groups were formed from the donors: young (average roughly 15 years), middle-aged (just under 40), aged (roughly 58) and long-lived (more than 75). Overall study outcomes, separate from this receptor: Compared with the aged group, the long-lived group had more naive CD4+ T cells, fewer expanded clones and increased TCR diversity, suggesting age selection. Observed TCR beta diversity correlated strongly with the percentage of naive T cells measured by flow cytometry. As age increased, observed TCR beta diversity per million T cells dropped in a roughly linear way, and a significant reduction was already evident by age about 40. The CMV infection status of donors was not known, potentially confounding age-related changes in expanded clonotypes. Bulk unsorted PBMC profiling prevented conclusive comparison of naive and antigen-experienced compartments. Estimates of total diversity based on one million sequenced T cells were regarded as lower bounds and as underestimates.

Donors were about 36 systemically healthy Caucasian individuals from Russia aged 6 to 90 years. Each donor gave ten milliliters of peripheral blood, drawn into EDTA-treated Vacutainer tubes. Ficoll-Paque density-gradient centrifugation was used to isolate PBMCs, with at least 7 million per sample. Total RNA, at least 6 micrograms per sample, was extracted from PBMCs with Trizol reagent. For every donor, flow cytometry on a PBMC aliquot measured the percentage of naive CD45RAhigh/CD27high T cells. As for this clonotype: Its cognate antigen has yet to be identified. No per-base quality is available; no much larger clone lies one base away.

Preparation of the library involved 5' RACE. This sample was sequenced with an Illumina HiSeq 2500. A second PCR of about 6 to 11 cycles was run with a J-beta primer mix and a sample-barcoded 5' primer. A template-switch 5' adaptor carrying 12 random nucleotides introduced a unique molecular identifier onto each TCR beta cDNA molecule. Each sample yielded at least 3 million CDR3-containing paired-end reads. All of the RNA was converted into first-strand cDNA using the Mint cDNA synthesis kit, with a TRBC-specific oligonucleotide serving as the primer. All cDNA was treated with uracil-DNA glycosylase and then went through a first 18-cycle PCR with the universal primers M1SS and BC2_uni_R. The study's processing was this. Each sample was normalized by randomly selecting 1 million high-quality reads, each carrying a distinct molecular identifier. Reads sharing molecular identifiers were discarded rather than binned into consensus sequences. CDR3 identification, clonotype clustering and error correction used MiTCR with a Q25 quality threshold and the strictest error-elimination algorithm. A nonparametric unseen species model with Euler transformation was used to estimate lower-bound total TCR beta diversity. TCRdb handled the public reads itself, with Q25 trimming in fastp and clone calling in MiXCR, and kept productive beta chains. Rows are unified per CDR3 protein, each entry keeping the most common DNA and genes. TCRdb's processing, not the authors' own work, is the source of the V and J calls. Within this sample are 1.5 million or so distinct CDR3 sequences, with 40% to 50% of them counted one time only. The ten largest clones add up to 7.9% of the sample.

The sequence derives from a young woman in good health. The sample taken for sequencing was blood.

The CDR3 has the sequence CAISPGDEWETQYF. The nucleotide sequence reads TGTGCCATCAGCCCGGGGGATGAATGGGAGACCCAGTACTTC. This chain is built from TRBV10-3 and TRBJ2-5; the D gene is perhaps TRBD2, from 6 matching bases. V is clipped by 6 bases and J by 5 bases, and the sequence between their germline boundaries is 16 bases long. Reading the germline V gene gives CDR1 ENHRY and CDR2 SYGVKD. The CDR3 starts with the cysteine, ends with the phenylalanine, and has 14 residues. Of the read, only the CDR3 DNA is kept; its 42 bases are in frame from base 1.